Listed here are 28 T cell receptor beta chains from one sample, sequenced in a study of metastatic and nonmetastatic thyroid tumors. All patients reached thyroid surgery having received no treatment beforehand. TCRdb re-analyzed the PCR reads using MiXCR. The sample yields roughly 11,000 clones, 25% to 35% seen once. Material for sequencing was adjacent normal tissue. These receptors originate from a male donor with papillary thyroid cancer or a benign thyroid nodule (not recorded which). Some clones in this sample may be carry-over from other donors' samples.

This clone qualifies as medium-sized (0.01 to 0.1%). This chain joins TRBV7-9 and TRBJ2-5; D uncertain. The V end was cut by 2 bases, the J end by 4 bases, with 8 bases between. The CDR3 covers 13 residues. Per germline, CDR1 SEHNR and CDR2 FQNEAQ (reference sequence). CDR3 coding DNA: TGTGCCAGCAGCTTACCGGGCGGAGAGACCCAGTACTTC. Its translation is CASSLPGGETQYF. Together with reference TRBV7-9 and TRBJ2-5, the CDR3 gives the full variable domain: DTGVSQNPRHKITKRGQNVTFRCDPISEHNRLYWYRQTLGQGPEFLTYFQNEAQLEKSRLLSDRFSAERPKGSFSTLEIQRTEQGDSAMYLCASSLPGGETQYFGPGTRLLVL.

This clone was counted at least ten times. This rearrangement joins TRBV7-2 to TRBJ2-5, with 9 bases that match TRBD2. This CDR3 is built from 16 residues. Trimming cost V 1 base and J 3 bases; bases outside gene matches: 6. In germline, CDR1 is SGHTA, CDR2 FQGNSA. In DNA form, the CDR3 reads TGTGCCAGCAGCTTAGAATTAGCGGGAGACGAAGAGACCCAGTACTTC. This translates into CASSLELAGDEETQYF.

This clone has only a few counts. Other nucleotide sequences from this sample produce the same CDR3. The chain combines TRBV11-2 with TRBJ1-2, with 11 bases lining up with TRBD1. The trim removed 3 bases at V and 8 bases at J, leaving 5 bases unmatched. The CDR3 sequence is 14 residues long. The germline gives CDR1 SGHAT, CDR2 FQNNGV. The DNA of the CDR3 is TGTGCCAGCAGCTTGGACAGGGGGCGCGGGGGCTACACCTTC. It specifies CASSLDRGRGGYTF.

The CDR3 protein is CASSLGQVGEKLFF. The CDR3 DNA is TGTGCCAGCAGCTTGGGTCAGGTCGGTGAAAAACTGTTTTTT. The chain is built from TRBV11-3 and TRBJ1-4, with unresolved D. Trimming stripped 3 bases from V and 7 bases from J, with 12 bases between. Germline values: CDR1 SGHNT, CDR2 YENEEA. There are 14 residues in the CDR3. Together with reference TRBV11-3 and TRBJ1-4, the CDR3 gives the full variable domain: EAGVVQSPRYKIIEKKQPVAFWCNPISGHNTLYWYLQNLGQGPELLIRYENEEAVDDSQLPKDRFSAERLKGVDSTLKIQPAELGDSAVYLCASSLGQVGEKLFFGSGTQLSVL.

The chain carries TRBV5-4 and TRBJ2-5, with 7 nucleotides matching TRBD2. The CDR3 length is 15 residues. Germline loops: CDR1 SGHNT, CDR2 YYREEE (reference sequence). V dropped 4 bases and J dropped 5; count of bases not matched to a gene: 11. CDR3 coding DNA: TGTGCCAGCAGCAACAACTATCCCGGGGGGGAGACCCAGTACTTC. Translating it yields CASSNNYPGGETQYF.

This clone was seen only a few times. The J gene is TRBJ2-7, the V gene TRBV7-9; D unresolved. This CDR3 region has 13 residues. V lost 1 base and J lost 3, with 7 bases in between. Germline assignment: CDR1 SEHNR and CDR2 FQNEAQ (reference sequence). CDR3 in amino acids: CASSLDPGYEQYF. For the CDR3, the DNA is TGTGCCAGCAGCTTAGACCCCGGCTACGAGCAGTACTTC. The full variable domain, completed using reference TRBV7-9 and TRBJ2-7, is DTGVSQNPRHKITKRGQNVTFRCDPISEHNRLYWYRQTLGQGPEFLTYFQNEAQLEKSRLLSDRFSAERPKGSFSTLEIQRTEQGDSAMYLCASSLDPGYEQYFGPGTRLTVT.

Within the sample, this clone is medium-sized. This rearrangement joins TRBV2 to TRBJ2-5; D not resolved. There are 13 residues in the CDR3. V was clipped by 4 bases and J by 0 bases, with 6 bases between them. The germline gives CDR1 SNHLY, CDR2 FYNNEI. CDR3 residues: CASSVMYQETQYF. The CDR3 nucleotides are TGTGCCAGCAGTGTAATGTACCAAGAGACCCAGTACTTC.

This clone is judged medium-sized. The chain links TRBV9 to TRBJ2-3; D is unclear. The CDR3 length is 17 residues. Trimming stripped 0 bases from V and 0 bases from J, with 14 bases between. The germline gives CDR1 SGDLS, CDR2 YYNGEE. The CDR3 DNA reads TGTGCCAGCAGCGTAGGTGGATCGCATCCGAGCACAGATACGCAGTATTTT. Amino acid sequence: CASSVGGSHPSTDTQYF.

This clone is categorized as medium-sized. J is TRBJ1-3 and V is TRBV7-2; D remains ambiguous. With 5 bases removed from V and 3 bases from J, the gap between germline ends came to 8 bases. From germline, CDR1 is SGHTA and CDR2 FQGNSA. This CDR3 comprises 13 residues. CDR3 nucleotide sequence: TGTGCCAGCAGCGCTCACCTTGGAAACACCATATATTTT. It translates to CASSAHLGNTIYF.

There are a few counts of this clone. This CDR3 is CASSGGDTTFSYEQYF. Written as DNA, the CDR3 is TGTGCCAGCAGCGGGGGGGACACAACCTTCTCCTACGAGCAGTACTTC. The chain carries TRBV5-8 and TRBJ2-7; the D gene is possibly TRBD2 (7 bases). Germline V gives CDR1 SGHTS, CDR2 YDEGEE. This CDR3 has 16 amino acids. The germline V and J ends were trimmed by 4 bases and 0 bases, with 17 bases remaining between them.

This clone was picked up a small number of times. CDR3 bases: TGTGCCAGCAGCTTAGTTGGGACTAGCAATTACAATGAGCAGTTCTTC. As protein: CASSLVGTSNYNEQFF. The chain combines TRBV11-2 with TRBJ2-1; 9 positions match TRBD2. The V segment lost 1 base and the J segment 4 bases; nucleotides outside the gene matches: 5. CDR1 and CDR2 from the germline V gene are SGHAT and FQNNGV. CDR3 size: 16 residues. Based on the CDR3 plus reference TRBV11-2 and TRBJ2-1, the full variable domain is EAGVAQSPRYKIIEKRQSVAFWCNPISGHATLYWYQQILGQGPKLLIQFQNNGVVDDSQLPKDRFSAERLKGVDSTLKIQPAKLEDSAVYLCASSLVGTSNYNEQFFGPGTRLTVL.

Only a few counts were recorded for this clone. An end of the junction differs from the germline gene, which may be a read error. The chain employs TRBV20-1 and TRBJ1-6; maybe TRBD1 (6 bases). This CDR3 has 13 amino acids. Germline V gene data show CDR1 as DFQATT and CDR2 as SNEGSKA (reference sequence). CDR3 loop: CSACQVLGTPLHF. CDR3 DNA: TGCAGTGCCTGTCAAGTGCTCGGGACACCACTCCACTTT.

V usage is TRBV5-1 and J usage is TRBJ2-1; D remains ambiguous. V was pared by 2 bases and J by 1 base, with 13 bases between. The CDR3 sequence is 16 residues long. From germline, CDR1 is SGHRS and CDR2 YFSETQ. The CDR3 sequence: CASSFVILQSYNEQFF. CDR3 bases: TGCGCCAGCAGCTTTGTGATATTACAATCCTACAATGAGCAGTTCTTC.

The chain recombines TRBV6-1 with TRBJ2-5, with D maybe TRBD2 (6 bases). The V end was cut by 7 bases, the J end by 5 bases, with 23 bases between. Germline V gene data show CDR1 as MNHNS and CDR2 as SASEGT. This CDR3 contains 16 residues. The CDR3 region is CASTALGRSRGETQYF. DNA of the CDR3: TGTGCCAGCACCGCACTGGGGAGGTCACGGGGGGAGACCCAGTACTTC.

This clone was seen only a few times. The CDR3 protein is CASSMDSSGWSDTQYF. The CDR3 DNA reads TGTGCCAGTAGTATGGACTCATCGGGGTGGTCAGATACGCAGTATTTT. The gene calls are TRBV19 and TRBJ2-3; weak D call: TRBD2 (5 bases). V lost 3 bases to trimming and J lost 4 bases, with 17 bases between them. Germline CDR1 is LNHDA and CDR2 is SQIVND (reference sequence). The CDR3 loop spans 16 amino acids. Full variable domain (missing parts from reference TRBV19 and TRBJ2-3): DGGITQSPKYLFRKEGQNVTLSCEQNLNHDAMYWYRQDPGQGLRLIYYSQIVNDFQKGDIAEGYSVSREKKESFPLTVTSAQKNPTAFYLCASSMDSSGWSDTQYFGPGTRLTVL.

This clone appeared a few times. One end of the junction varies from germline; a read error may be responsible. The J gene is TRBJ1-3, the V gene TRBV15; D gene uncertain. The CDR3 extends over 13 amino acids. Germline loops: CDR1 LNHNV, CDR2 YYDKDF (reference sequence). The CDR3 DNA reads TGTGCCACCAGCTCCCGAGTTGGAGACACCATATATTTT. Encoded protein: CATSSRVGDTIYF. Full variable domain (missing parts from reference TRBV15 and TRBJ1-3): DAMVIQNPRYQVTQFGKPVTLSCSQTLNHNVMYWYQQKSSQAPKLLFHYYDKDFNNEADTPDNFQSRRPNTSFCFLDIRSPGLGDTAMYLCATSSRVGDTIYFGEGSWLTVV.

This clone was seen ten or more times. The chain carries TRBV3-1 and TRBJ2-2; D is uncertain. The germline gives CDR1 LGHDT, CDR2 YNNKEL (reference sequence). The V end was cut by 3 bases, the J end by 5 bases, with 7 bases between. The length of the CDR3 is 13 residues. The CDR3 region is CASSHFRTGELFF. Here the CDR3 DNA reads TGTGCCAGCAGCCATTTCCGAACCGGGGAGCTGTTTTTT.

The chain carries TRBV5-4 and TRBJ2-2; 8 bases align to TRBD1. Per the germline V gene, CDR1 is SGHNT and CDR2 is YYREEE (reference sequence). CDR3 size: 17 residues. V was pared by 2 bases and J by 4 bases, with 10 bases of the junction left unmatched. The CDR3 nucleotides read TGTGCCAGCAGCTTAGGACAGGGAATGAGGTCCACCGGGGAGCTGTTTTTT. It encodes CASSLGQGMRSTGELFF.

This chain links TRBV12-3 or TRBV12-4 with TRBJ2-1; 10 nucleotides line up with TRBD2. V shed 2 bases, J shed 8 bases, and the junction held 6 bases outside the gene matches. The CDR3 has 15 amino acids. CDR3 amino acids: CASSLRPSGRDEQFF. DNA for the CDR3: TGTGCCAGCAGTTTACGCCCTAGCGGGAGAGATGAGCAGTTCTTC.

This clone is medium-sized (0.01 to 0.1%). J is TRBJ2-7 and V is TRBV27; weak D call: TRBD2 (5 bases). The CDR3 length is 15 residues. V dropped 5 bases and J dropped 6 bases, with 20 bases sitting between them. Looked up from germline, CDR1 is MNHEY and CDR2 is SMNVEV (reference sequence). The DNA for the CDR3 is TGTGCCAGCAGTGAAGACACCCCCCCTGGGAGCGAGCAGTACTTC. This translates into CASSEDTPPGSEQYF.

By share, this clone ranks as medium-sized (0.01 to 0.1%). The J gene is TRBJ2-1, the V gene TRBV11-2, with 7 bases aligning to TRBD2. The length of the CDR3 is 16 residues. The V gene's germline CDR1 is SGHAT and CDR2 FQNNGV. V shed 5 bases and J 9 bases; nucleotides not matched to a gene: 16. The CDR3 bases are TGTGCCAGCAGCCCCGTCGGCGGGAGAAGGGACGCTGAGCAGTTCTTC. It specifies CASSPVGGRRDAEQFF.

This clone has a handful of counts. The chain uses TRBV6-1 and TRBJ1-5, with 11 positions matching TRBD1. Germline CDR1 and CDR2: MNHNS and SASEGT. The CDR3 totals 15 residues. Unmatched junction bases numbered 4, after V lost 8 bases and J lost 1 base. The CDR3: CASRGQGASNQPQHF. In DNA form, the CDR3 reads TGTGCCAGCCGCGGACAGGGGGCGAGCAATCAGCCCCAGCATTTT.

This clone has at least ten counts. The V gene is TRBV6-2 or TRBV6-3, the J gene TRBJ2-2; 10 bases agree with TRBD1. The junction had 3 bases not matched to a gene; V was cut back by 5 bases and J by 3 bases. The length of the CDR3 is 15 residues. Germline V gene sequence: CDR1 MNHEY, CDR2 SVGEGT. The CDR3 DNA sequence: TGTGCCAGCAGTGCTGGACAGGGGGACACCGGGGAGCTGTTTTTT. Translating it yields CASSAGQGDTGELFF.

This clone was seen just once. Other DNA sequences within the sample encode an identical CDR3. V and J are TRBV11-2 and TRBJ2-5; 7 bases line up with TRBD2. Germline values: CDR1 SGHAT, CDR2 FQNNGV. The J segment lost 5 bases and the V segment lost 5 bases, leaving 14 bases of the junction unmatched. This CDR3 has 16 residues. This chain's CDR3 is CASSPRRGLGGETQYF. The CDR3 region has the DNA TGTGCCAGCAGCCCGCGTCGTGGCTTGGGGGGGGAGACCCAGTACTTC.

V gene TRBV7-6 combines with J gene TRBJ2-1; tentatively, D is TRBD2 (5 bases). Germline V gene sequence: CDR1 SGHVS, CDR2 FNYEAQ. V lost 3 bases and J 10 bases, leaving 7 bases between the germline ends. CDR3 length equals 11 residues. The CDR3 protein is CASSFEREQFF. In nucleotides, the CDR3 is TGTGCCAGCAGCTTCGAGCGGGAGCAGTTCTTC. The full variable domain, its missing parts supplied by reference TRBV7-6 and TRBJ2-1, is GAGVSQSPRYKVTKRGQDVALRCDPISGHVSLYWYRQALGQGPEFLTYFNYEAQQDKSGLPNDRFSAERPEGSISTLTIQRTEQRDSAMYRCASSFEREQFFGPGTRLTVL.

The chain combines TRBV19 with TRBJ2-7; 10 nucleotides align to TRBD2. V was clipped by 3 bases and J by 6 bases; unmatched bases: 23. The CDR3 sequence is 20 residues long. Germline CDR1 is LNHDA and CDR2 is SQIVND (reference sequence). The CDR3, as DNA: TGTGCCAGTAGTATCGTGGACTACTTCGCTACGACTAGCGGGTCGGGCGAGCAGTACTTC. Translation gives CASSIVDYFATTSGSGEQYF.

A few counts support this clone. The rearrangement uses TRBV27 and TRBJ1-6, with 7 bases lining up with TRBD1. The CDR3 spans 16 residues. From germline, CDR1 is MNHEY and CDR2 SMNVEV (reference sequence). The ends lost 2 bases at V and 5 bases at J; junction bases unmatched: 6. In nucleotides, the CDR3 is TGTGCCAGCAGTTTAAAGGGGGCGAAACATAATTCACCCCTCCACTTT. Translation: CASSLKGAKHNSPLHF.

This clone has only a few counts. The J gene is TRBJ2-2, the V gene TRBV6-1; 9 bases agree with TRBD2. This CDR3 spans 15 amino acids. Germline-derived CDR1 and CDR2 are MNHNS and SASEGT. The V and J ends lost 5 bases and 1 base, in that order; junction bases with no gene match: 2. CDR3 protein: CASSPTSGNTGELFF. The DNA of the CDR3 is TGTGCCAGCAGTCCGACTAGCGGGAACACCGGGGAGCTGTTTTTT.